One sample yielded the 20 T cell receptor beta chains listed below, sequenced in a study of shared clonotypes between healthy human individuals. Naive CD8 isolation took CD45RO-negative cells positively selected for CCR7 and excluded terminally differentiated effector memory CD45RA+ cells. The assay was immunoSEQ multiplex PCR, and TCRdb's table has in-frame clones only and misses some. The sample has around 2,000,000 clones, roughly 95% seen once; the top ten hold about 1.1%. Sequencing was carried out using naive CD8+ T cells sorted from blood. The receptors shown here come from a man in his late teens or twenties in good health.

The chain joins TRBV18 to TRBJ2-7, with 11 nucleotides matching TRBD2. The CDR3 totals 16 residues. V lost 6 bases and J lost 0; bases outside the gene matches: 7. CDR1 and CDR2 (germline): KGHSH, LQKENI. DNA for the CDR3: TGTGCCAGCTCCCGGGGACTAGCGGATTCCTCCTACGAGCAGTACTTC. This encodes CASSRGLADSSYEQYF.

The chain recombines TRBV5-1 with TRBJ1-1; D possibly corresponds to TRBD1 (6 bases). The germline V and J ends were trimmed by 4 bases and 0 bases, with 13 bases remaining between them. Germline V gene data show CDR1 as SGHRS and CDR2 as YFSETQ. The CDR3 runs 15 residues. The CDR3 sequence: CASSPLDSMNTEAFF. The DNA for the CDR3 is TGCGCCAGCAGCCCACTGGACAGCATGAACACTGAAGCTTTCTTT.

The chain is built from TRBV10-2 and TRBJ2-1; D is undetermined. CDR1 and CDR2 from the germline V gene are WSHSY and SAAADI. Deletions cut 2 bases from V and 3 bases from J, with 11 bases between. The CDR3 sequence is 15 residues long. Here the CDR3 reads CASSEAPGVYNEQFF. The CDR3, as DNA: TGCGCCAGCAGTGAGGCCCCGGGCGTCTACAATGAGCAGTTCTTC.

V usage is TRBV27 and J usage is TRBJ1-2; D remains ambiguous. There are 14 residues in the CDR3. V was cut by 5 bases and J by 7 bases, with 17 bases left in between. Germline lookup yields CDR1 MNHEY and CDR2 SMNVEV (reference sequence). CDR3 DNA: TGTGCCAGCAGTCCACAGTTTTCCAATGGTGGCTACACCTTC. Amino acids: CASSPQFSNGGYTF.

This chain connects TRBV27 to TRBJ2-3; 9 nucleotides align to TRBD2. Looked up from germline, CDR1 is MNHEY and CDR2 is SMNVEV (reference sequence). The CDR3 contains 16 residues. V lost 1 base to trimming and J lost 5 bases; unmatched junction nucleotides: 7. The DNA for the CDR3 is TGTGCCAGCAGTTTATTAGGCGGGGGGGCCGGAGATACGCAGTATTTT. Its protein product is CASSLLGGGAGDTQYF.

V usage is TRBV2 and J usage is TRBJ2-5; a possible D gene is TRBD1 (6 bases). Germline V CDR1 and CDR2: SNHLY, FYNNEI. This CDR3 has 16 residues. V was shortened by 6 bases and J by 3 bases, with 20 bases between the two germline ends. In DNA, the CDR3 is TGTGCCAGCAGCCAACCACAGGGAGAATGGGAAGAGACCCAGTACTTC. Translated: CASSQPQGEWEETQYF.

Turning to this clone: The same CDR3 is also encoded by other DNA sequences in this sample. The CDR3 spells CASSQGWGYEQYF. The CDR3 DNA reads as TGCGCCAGCAGCCAAGGTTGGGGGTACGAGCAGTACTTC. The V and J genes are TRBV4-3 and TRBJ2-7; TRBD1 or TRBD2 may be the D gene (5 bases each). The V end was cut by 1 base, the J end by 4 bases, with 8 bases between. The germline V gene encodes CDR1 LGHNA and CDR2 YSLEER. The CDR3 contains 13 residues.

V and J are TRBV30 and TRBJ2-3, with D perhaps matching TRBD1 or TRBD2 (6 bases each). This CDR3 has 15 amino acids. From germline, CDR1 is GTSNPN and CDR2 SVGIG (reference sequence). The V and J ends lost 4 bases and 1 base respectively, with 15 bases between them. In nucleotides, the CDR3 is TGTGCCTGGACCAAAGGGGGGTTGGGCACAGATACGCAGTATTTT. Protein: CAWTKGGLGTDTQYF.

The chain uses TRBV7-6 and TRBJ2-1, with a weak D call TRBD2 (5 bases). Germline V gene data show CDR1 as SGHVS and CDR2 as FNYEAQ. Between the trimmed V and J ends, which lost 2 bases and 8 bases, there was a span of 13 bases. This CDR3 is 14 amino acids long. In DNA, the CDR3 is TGTGCCAGCAGCTTATCCTGGACGAGGGATGAGCAGTTCTTC. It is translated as CASSLSWTRDEQFF.

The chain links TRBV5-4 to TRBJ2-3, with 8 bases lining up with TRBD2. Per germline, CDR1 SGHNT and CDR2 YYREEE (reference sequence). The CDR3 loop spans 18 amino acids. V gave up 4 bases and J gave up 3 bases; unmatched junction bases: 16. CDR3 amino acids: CASSPRTSPLHNTDTQYF. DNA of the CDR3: TGTGCCAGCAGCCCCCGGACTAGCCCGTTGCACAATACAGATACGCAGTATTTT.

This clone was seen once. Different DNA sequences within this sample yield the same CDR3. In nucleotides, the CDR3 is TGCGCCAGCAGCCACCCAACCTCGGGGGAAGAGACCCAGTACTTC. Translating it yields CASSHPTSGEETQYF. This rearrangement joins TRBV4-1 to TRBJ2-5; a possible D gene is TRBD2 (6 bases). Germline V gene lookup returns CDR1 MGHRA and CDR2 YSYEKL. Trimming pared 3 bases from V and 3 bases from J, leaving 14 bases between. The CDR3 totals 15 residues.

In DNA, the CDR3 is TGTGCCAGCAGCTATTCTCCTAGGGACGGATCTTCCTACGAGCAGTACTTC. Residues: CASSYSPRDGSSYEQYF. The chain couples TRBV7-9 to TRBJ2-7; D might be TRBD1 or TRBD2, each matching 5 bases. The CDR3 runs to 17 residues. Germline V gene data show CDR1 as SEHNR and CDR2 as FQNEAQ (reference sequence). V dropped 4 bases and J dropped 1 base, with 20 bases sitting between them. Combining the CDR3 with reference TRBV7-9 and TRBJ2-7 gives the whole variable domain DTGVSQNPRHKITKRGQNVTFRCDPISEHNRLYWYRQTLGQGPEFLTYFQNEAQLEKSRLLSDRFSAERPKGSFSTLEIQRTEQGDSAMYLCASSYSPRDGSSYEQYFGPGTRLTVT.

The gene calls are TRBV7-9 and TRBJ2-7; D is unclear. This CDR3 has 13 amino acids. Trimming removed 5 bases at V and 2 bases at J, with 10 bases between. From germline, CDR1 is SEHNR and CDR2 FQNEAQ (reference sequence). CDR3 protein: CASSQQGTYEQYF. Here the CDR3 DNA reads TGTGCCAGCAGCCAACAAGGAACCTACGAGCAGTACTTC.

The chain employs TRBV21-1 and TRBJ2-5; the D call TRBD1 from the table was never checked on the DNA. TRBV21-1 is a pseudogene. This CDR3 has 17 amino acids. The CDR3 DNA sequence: TGTGCCAGCAGCACACCCCGGGACAGCGTACGACAAGAGACCCAGTACTTC. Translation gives CASSTPRDSVRQETQYF.

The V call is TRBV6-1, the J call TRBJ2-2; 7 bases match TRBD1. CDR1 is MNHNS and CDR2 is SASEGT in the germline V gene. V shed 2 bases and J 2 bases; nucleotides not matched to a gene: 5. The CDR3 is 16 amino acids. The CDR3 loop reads CASSEIGGANTGELFF. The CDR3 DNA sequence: TGTGCCAGCAGTGAAATAGGGGGCGCAAACACCGGGGAGCTGTTTTTT.

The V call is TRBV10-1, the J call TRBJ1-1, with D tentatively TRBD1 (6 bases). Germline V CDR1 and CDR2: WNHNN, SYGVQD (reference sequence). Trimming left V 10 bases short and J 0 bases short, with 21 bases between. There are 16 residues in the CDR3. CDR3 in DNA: TGCGCCACCATATTAACGGGACAACCCATGAACACTGAAGCTTTCTTT. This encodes CATILTGQPMNTEAFF.

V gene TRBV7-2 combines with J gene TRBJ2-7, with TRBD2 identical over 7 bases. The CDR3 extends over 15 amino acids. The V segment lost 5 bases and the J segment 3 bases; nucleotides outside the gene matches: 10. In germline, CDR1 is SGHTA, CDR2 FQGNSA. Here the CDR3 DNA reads TGTGCCAGCAGCCCGTCTCTAGCGGAGATCTACGAGCAGTACTTC. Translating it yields CASSPSLAEIYEQYF.

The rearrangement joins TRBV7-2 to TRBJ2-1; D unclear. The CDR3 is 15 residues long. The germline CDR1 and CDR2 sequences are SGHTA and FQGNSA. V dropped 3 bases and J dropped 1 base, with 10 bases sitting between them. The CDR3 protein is CASSFSPLSYNEQFF. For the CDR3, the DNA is TGTGCCAGCAGCTTTAGCCCCTTATCCTACAATGAGCAGTTCTTC.

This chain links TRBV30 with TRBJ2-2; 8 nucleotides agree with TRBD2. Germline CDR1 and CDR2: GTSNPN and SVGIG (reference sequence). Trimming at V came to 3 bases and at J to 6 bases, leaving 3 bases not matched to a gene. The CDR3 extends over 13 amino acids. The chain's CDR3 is CAWSGGAPGELFF. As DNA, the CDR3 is TGTGCCTGGAGCGGGGGGGCCCCCGGGGAGCTGTTTTTT.

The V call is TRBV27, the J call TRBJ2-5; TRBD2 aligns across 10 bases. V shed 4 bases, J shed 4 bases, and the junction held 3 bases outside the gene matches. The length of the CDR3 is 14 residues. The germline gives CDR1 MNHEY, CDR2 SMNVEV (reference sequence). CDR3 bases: TGTGCCAGCAGTTCACTAGCGGGGTTAGAGACCCAGTACTTC. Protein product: CASSSLAGLETQYF.